This T cell receptor beta chain was sequenced during a study of beta chain features in type 1 diabetes. Study-wide points: Type 1 diabetes patients had moderately but significantly shorter TCRB CDR3s in all four CD4+ subsets.

Averaging roughly 100 mL, one heparinised blood draw was given by each donor. With respect to this clone: The antigen remains undetermined.

The CDR3 totals 16 residues. Per germline, CDR1 LNHDA and CDR2 SQIVND (reference sequence). With V trimmed by 4 bases and J by 1 base, 4 bases remained unmatched. Expressed TCRB transcripts got sequenced, as all isolated RNA was reverse transcribed. Profiling relied on immunoSEQ multiplex PCR, and the TCRdb table lists in-frame clones only, not all of them. Among 140,000 to 150,000 clones listed, less than 11% were seen once. The sequence was collected from a young man in good health. The rearrangement joins TRBV19 to TRBJ1-6, with TRBD1 identical over 7 bases. The sequencing input was naive CD4+ T cells from blood. The CDR3 here is CASSNDRASYNSPLHF. The CDR3 DNA reads TGTGCCAGTAGTAACGACAGGGCTTCCTATAATTCACCCCTCCACTTT.